Sequencing of this T cell receptor (beta chain) was carried out in a study of T cells after yellow fever vaccination. Study-wide points: Peak timing came faster in the weaker secondary response, day 5 versus 15. Among primary-vaccination clones, most reappeared after the booster, at almost 98% for CD4 and approximately 90% for CD8.

V shed 5 bases and J shed 4 bases, with 5 bases lying between them. This CDR3 contains 11 residues. This clonotype appeared many times. Its specificity is unknown. The authors made TCR cDNA by 5'RACE template switching, adding a universal primer site and UMIs. TCRdb redid the calling of the 5' RACE reads with MiXCR, one entry per CDR3 protein. The table records some 400,000 distinct CDR3 sequences, 6% to 8% of them present only once. The V call is TRBV12-3 or TRBV12-4, the J call TRBJ1-2; D ambiguous. Sample: PBMCs, taken 5 days after the yellow fever booster vaccination. The receptor's source is a man aged 25 to 40 who received the YFV17D yellow fever vaccine. CDR3 sequence reads: CASSVGYGYTF. CDR3 sequence (DNA): TGTGCCAGCAGTGTTGGCTATGGCTACACCTTC.